This T cell receptor beta chain was captured by sequencing in a study of response to subunit inactivated influenza vaccine. Study results and limitations: Each seasonal influenza vaccination, the authors suggested, recruits few new T cells.

TCRdb processed the RT-PCR reads anew with MiXCR; each CDR3 protein has one entry. The data show hundreds of thousands of distinct CDR3 sequences, around 8% seen once. The CDR3 covers 14 residues. Germline trimming cut 7 bases from V and 9 bases from J; bases unmatched to any gene: 10. CDR1 and CDR2 (germline): MNHEY, SVGEGT. Points on this clonotype: What it binds is not known.

This TCR was recovered from a man aged 45 to 70 who received an inactivated influenza vaccine. V usage is TRBV6-2 or TRBV6-3 and J usage is TRBJ2-1, with 9 bases that match TRBD2. The sample was PBMCs from blood, taken less than 25 months after vaccination. CDR3 sequence reads: CASTPGGGAGEQFF. In DNA form, the CDR3 reads TGTGCCAGCACCCCCGGCGGGGGGGCCGGTGAGCAGTTCTTC.